The rows below give T cell receptor beta chains drawn from one sample of a study of CD8 T cells in Susac syndrome. MiXCR was run by TCRdb on the immunoSEQ multiplex PCR reads, yielding one entry per CDR3 protein. Seen here are roughly 200,000 distinct CDR3 sequences, under 97% observed once, and the top ten hold about 0.093%. Sequencing input: CD4+ T cells from PBMCs. The receptor set was obtained from a human donor with multiple sclerosis. CDR3s include the opening cysteine and the closing phenylalanine or tryptophan. The D gene is left open where the match is weak. Size is stated for part of the rows, as once, few or many counts, or as a class when the clone is expanded.

D gene,clone size,V gene,J gene,CDR3 DNA,CDR3 protein
TRBD1,-,TRBV3-1,TRBJ2-5,TGTGCCAGCAGCCCCAAGGGACAGGACATACAAGAGACCCAGTACTTC,CASSPKGQDIQETQYF
-,-,TRBV7-2,TRBJ2-3,TGTGCCAGCACAAGAGGGGATCTCACAGATACGCAGTATTTT,CASTRGDLTDTQYF
-,-,TRBV25-1,TRBJ1-5,TGTGCCAGCAGTGGGGACGGAGGGATCTGGCATTTT,CASSGDGGIWHF
-,-,TRBV7-9,TRBJ2-5,TGTGCCAGCAGCCCCCGGGCAGTCCAAGAGACCCAGTACTTC,CASSPRAVQETQYF
-,-,TRBV29-1,TRBJ1-1,TGCAGCGTTGATTTGCGGGGCACTGAAGCTTTCTTT,CSVDLRGTEAFF
-,-,TRBV29-1,TRBJ2-7,TGCAGCGTCGCGAATTCCCGGGACGTCTACGAGCAGTACTTC,CSVANSRDVYEQYF
-,-,TRBV30,TRBJ2-6,TGTGCCTGGAGTCGTACAGGCTTAAGCTCTGGGGCCAACGTCCTGACTTTC,CAWSRTGLSSGANVLTF
-,-,TRBV9,TRBJ2-1,TGTGCCAGCAGCCCAACCCTTGGGCCGTTTGAGCAGTTCTTC,CASSPTLGPFEQFF
TRBD2,-,TRBV6-6,TRBJ2-7,TGTGCCAGCAGTTACTCACCTAGCGGGGCGTACGAGCAGTACTTC,CASSYSPSGAYEQYF
TRBD1,-,TRBV12-5,TRBJ2-7,TGTGCTAGTGGGGGACAGGGGAGCTACGAGCAGTACTTC,CASGGQGSYEQYF
-,-,TRBV12-3/TRBV12-4,TRBJ2-5,TGTGCCAGCAGCCCCTTCCCAGATCAAGAGACCCAGTACTTC,CASSPFPDQETQYF
-,-,TRBV9,TRBJ2-7,TGTGCCAGCAGCCCAGAGGGTATCTACGAGCAGTACTTC,CASSPEGIYEQYF
TRBD1,-,TRBV12-3/TRBV12-4,TRBJ1-2,TGTGCCAGCAGGTCCGGGACAGGGAATAACTATGGCTACACCTTC,CASRSGTGNNYGYTF
-,-,TRBV30,TRBJ1-6,TGTGCCTGGAGTGAGGACAGAAGTTCACCCCTCCACTTT,CAWSEDRSSPLHF
TRBD2,-,TRBV7-9,TRBJ2-5,TGTGCCAGCAGCTTAACCGGGGGACTAGCTCTTCCAGAGACCCAGTACTTC,CASSLTGGLALPETQYF
-,-,TRBV12-3/TRBV12-4,TRBJ1-2,TGTGCCAGCAGTTTAGGAGGCCGGGCTGGCTACACCTTC,CASSLGGRAGYTF
TRBD1,-,TRBV29-1,TRBJ1-6,TGCAGCGTTAAAGACAGGGTGGATTCACCCCTCCACTTT,CSVKDRVDSPLHF
-,-,TRBV5-1,TRBJ2-1,TGCGCCAGCAGCTTGGCTGCCGGGGGTGATGAGCAGTTCTTC,CASSLAAGGDEQFF
-,-,TRBV7-7,TRBJ2-5,TGTGCCAGCAGCCCCCTGCAGGGTGGGGAGACCCAGTACTTC,CASSPLQGGETQYF
TRBD1,-,TRBV28,TRBJ1-5,TGTGCCAGCGGGACAGGGCAGAGGCCCCAGCATTTT,CASGTGQRPQHF
TRBD1,-,TRBV6-5,TRBJ2-7,TGTGCCAGCAGTGAACACAGGGGTTTCTACGAGCAGTACTTC,CASSEHRGFYEQYF
-,-,TRBV30,TRBJ2-7,TGTGCCTGGAGTGGGGGACCATACGAGCAGTACTTC,CAWSGGPYEQYF
-,-,TRBV20-1,TRBJ2-5,TGCAGTGCTAGGCGTGGTCAGGGGCCGGCTAGAGGCACCCAGTACTTC,CSARRGQGPARGTQYF
-,-,TRBV20-1,TRBJ2-7,TGCAGTGCTACCAGGGGCCAAGCCTACGAGCAGTACTTC,CSATRGQAYEQYF
-,once,TRBV15,TRBJ1-4,TGTGCCACCGGAGGGCAGGGTACTAATGAAAAACTGTTTTTT,CATGGQGTNEKLFF
-,-,TRBV15,TRBJ1-2,TGTGCCACCAGCAGAGGCTACGAGGGTCAGGGTGACGGCTACACCTTC,CATSRGYEGQGDGYTF
-,once,TRBV9,TRBJ1-2,TGTGCCAGCAGCGTAGCAACAAGGAACTATGGCTACACCTTC,CASSVATRNYGYTF